The sequence of this TCR beta chain was determined in a study of CD8+CD57+ T cells in acquired aplastic anemia. For the study at large: Each DNA sample taken from sorted CD4+ and CD8+ cells came to approximately 3 ug on average.

Genomic DNA acted as the template from which TCR beta VDJ combination and CDR3 sequence profiling were carried out. TCRdb processed the reads anew with MiXCR; each CDR3 protein has one entry. The sample holds 300,000 or so distinct CDR3 sequences, roughly 50% seen once. V was pared by 3 bases and J by 6 bases, with 7 bases of the junction left unmatched. Germline V lookup: CDR1 SGDLS, CDR2 YYNGEE. The CDR3 extends over 16 amino acids. This TCR was sampled from a human donor with severe aplastic anemia or a healthy control (not recorded which). Sequencing was done on a sample of sorted CD4+, CD8+, or CD8+CD57+ T cells (not recorded which) from PBMCs. The chain employs TRBV9 and TRBJ1-6, with 9 bases matching TRBD1. CDR3 in amino acids: CASSGTQTGGNSPLHF. In DNA, the CDR3 is TGTGCCAGCAGCGGGACACAGACAGGGGGTAATTCACCCCTCCACTTT. Drawing the rest from reference TRBV9 and TRBJ1-6, the complete variable domain is DSGVTQTPKHLITATGQRVTLRCSPRSGDLSVYWYQQSLDQGLQFLIQYYNGEERAKGNILERFSAQQFPDLHSELNLSSLELGDSALYFCASSGTQTGGNSPLHFGNGTRLTVT.